The 10 T cell receptor beta chains listed next were all sequenced from one sample in a study of CD8 T cell repertoires and HIV-1 epitope variants. Profiling relied on immunoSEQ multiplex PCR, and the TCRdb table lists in-frame clones only, not all of them. The sample shows about 5,300 clones, about two thirds of them seen only once. Antigen specificity for these receptors is unknown. The sample taken for sequencing was cultured CD8+ T cells derived from PBMCs. These receptors were collected from a male donor with HIV.

The rearrangement links TRBV27 to TRBJ2-6, with 8 bases fitting TRBD1. The CDR3 is 21 amino acids. The junction had 17 bases not matched to a gene; V was cut back by 4 bases and J by 0 bases. Germline-derived CDR1 and CDR2 are MNHEY and SMNVEV (reference sequence). The DNA of the CDR3 is TGTGCCAGCAGTTCCTTGGGGACAGGTGATTGGGGGAGCTCTGGGGCCAACGTCCTGACTTTC. Amino acid sequence: CASSSLGTGDWGSSGANVLTF.

As concerns this clone: The junction shows a germline mismatch at one end, possibly a read error. CDR3 DNA sequence: TGCGCCAGCAGCCAAGACAGGGCAGGATCTAACTATGGCTACACCTTC. Translating it yields CASSQDRAGSNYGYTF. This chain links TRBV5-8 with TRBJ1-2, with 7 bases that match TRBD1. Per germline, CDR1 SGHTS and CDR2 YDEGEE. The CDR3 loop spans 16 amino acids.

This clone was seen a single time. CDR3 protein: CASSIVRDRQETQYF. CDR3 DNA: TGTGCCAGTAGTATAGTCCGGGACAGGCAAGAGACCCAGTACTTC. The chain is built from TRBV19 and TRBJ2-5, with 8 bases lining up with TRBD1. Germline-derived CDR1 and CDR2 are LNHDA and SQIVND (reference sequence). V gave up 1 base and J gave up 2 bases; unmatched junction bases: 3. The CDR3 totals 15 residues.

V and J are TRBV5-8 and TRBJ1-2; D not resolved. There are 14 residues in the CDR3. The germline gives CDR1 SGHTS, CDR2 YDEGEE. The germline V and J ends were trimmed by 2 bases and 5 bases, with 13 bases remaining between them. The CDR3 DNA sequence: TGTGCCAGCAGCTTAGGTCTTCTGGGGTATGGCTACACCTTC. As protein: CASSLGLLGYGYTF.

The CDR3 here is CASSLGGGHYEQYF. The CDR3, as DNA: TGTGCCAGCAGCTTGGGCGGGGGACACTACGAGCAGTACTTC. V and J are TRBV5-5 and TRBJ2-7, with TRBD2 as a possible D gene (7 bases). Germline V CDR1 and CDR2: SGHKS, YYEKEE (reference sequence). V was trimmed by 0 bases and J by 3 bases, leaving 10 bases between them. There are 14 residues in the CDR3.

V and J are TRBV27 and TRBJ2-1, with unresolved D. The CDR3 loop spans 13 amino acids. V was shortened by 3 bases and J by 13 bases, with 16 bases between the two germline ends. Germline lookup yields CDR1 MNHEY and CDR2 SMNVEV (reference sequence). The CDR3 coding sequence is TGTGCCAGCAGTTTTTCCATTAAGGGTACTCAGTTCTTC. This sequence encodes CASSFSIKGTQFF.

The genes are TRBV5-1 and TRBJ2-3, with TRBD2 matching 9 bases. Germline V gene data show CDR1 as SGHRS and CDR2 as YFSETQ. The CDR3 runs 17 residues. The V and J ends lost 4 bases and 0 bases, in that order; junction bases with no gene match: 9. In DNA form, the CDR3 reads TGCGCCAGCAGCCCCGGTGTAGCGGGAGCTAGCACAGATACGCAGTATTTT. Protein: CASSPGVAGASTDTQYF.

This rearrangement joins TRBV30 to TRBJ2-2; TRBD1 aligns across 8 bases. The CDR3 spans 14 residues. Losses at the gene ends were 8 bases for V and 1 base for J; bases not matched to a gene: 6. Germline loops: CDR1 GTSNPN, CDR2 SVGIG (reference sequence). For the CDR3, the DNA is TGTGCCGCATACGGGACAGGGAACACCGGGGAGCTGTTTTTT. Encoded protein: CAAYGTGNTGELFF.

The chain employs TRBV7-1 and TRBJ2-1; D is undetermined. TRBV7-1 is identified as an open reading frame with a role that is uncertain. With 4 bases removed from V and 9 bases from J, the gap between germline ends came to 13 bases. This CDR3 has 13 amino acids. CDR3 in amino acids: CASSLDGASEQFF. CDR3 coding DNA: TGTGCCAGCAGCTTAGACGGTGCCAGTGAGCAGTTCTTC.

The V and J genes are TRBV5-1 and TRBJ1-1; D gene ambiguous. Germline assignment: CDR1 SGHRS and CDR2 YFSETQ. The CDR3 contains 15 residues. Trimming pared 0 bases from V and 1 base from J, leaving 10 bases between. The CDR3: CASSLEGRTNTEAFF. The CDR3 DNA sequence: TGCGCCAGCAGCTTGGAGGGAAGAACGAACACTGAAGCTTTCTTT. Variable domain in full (rest from reference TRBV5-1 and TRBJ1-1): KAGVTQTPRYLIKTRGQQVTLSCSPISGHRSVSWYQQTPGQGLQFLFEYFSETQRNKGNFPGRFSGRQFSNSRSEMNVSTLELGDSALYLCASSLEGRTNTEAFFGQGTRLTVV.